This T cell receptor beta chain appears in the sequencing data of a study of T cells in narcolepsy. Across the study: Patients with NT1 or NT2 and healthy control donors were enrolled. Study-level results: Autoreactive clonotypes reportedly recurred in blood of same and different patients, not controls.

Of note for this clone: No antigen is known for it.

CDR1 MNHEY and CDR2 SMNVEV come from the germline V gene (reference sequence). The V segment lost 8 bases and the J segment 0 bases; nucleotides outside the gene matches: 16. This CDR3 is 17 amino acids long. Data came from immunoSEQ multiplex PCR; TCRdb stores just in-frame clones and leaves some out. This sample yields under 35,000 clones, of which more than 75% are seen a single time; approximately 0.89% belongs to the top ten. The rearrangement uses TRBV27 and TRBJ2-7, with 7 positions matching TRBD2. The specimen sequenced was memory (CD45RA-) CD4+ T cells from blood. The sequence was obtained from a human donor in good health. The CDR3 protein is CASRDRGSSHISYEQYF. In DNA, the CDR3 is TGTGCCAGCCGAGACCGCGGGAGTAGCCATATCTCCTACGAGCAGTACTTC.